What follows are 21 T cell receptor beta chains derived from one specimen sequenced in a study of OX40 agonist ivuxolimab in advanced cancers. The table came from immunoSEQ multiplex PCR; TCRdb's copy has only in-frame clones and leaves some out. The sample carries about 75,000 clones, about 88% recorded once. The sample in question was CD4+ or CD8+ T cells sorted from blood, obtained in a trial of the OX40 agonist ivuxolimab. The receptor source for this set is an adult with an advanced solid tumor such as melanoma, head and neck, liver or kidney cancer.

This chain uses TRBV28 with TRBJ2-7; weak D call: TRBD2 (5 bases). The CDR3 is 14 residues long. The germline V gene has CDR1 MDHEN and CDR2 SYDVKM. The V and J ends lost 6 bases and 7 bases respectively, with 19 bases between them. CDR3 loop: CASRGGPPLVEQYF. The CDR3 nucleotides are TGTGCCAGCAGGGGCGGGCCACCTCTTGTAGAGCAGTACTTC. The entire variable domain, with the rest obtained from reference TRBV28 and TRBJ2-7, is as follows: DVKVTQSSRYLVKRTGEKVFLECVQDMDHENMFWYRQDPGLGLRLIYFSYDVKMKEKGDIPEGYSVSREKKERFSLILESASTNQTSMYLCASRGGPPLVEQYFGPGTRLTVT.

The rearrangement links TRBV5-1 to TRBJ2-3; D is perhaps TRBD1 or TRBD2 (5 bases each). V lost 2 bases and J 0 bases, leaving 16 bases between the germline ends. In germline, CDR1 is SGHRS, CDR2 YFSETQ. CDR3 size: 17 residues. CDR3 in DNA: TGCGCCAGCAGCTTCCGGGGCCTAGGGTCTAGCACAGATACGCAGTATTTT. It specifies CASSFRGLGSSTDTQYF.

The chain couples TRBV9 to TRBJ1-1; 7 bases fit TRBD1. Germline loops: CDR1 SGDLS, CDR2 YYNGEE. This CDR3 spans 11 amino acids. V dropped 2 bases and J dropped 10; count of bases not matched to a gene: 2. The CDR3 DNA reads TGTGCCAGCAGCGTCGACAGGGCAGCTTTCTTT. It translates to CASSVDRAAFF.

This clone was seen only once. The V and J genes are TRBV4-1 and TRBJ1-2; D is possibly TRBD1 (6 bases). Germline loops: CDR1 MGHRA, CDR2 YSYEKL. The CDR3 loop spans 13 amino acids. V lost 2 bases, J lost 7 bases, and 11 bases lay in between. The CDR3 sequence: CASSQTQGGGYTF. As DNA, the CDR3 is TGCGCCAGCAGCCAAACCCAAGGGGGTGGCTACACCTTC.

CDR3 nucleotides: TGTGCCAGTATGCCGGGACAGGGGGCGATCACTGAAGCTTTCTTT. Translated, it gives CASMPGQGAITEAFF. The chain couples TRBV10-3 to TRBJ1-1; TRBD1 agrees at 12 bases. The CDR3 spans 15 residues. V shed 10 bases and J 4 bases; nucleotides not matched to a gene: 10. CDR1 and CDR2 (germline): ENHRY, SYGVKD.

V gene TRBV27 combines with J gene TRBJ1-2; the match to TRBD1 covers 8 bases. Germline assignment: CDR1 MNHEY and CDR2 SMNVEV (reference sequence). CDR3 length: 17 residues. V was clipped by 6 bases and J by 0 bases; unmatched bases: 12. DNA of the CDR3: TGTGCCAGCAGCACCCTCCAGGGGGCTCGAGCTAACTATGGCTACACCTTC. It is translated as CASSTLQGARANYGYTF.

The chain has TRBV5-1 and TRBJ2-5; D remains unclear. The V and J ends lost 1 base and 3 bases respectively, with 7 bases between them. Germline V CDR1 and CDR2: SGHRS, YFSETQ. This CDR3 contains 13 residues. CDR3 coding DNA: TGCGCCAGCAGCTTGAAAAGGGAAGAGACCCAGTACTTC. Encoded protein: CASSLKREETQYF. Filled out from reference TRBV5-1 and TRBJ2-5, the complete variable domain reads KAGVTQTPRYLIKTRGQQVTLSCSPISGHRSVSWYQQTPGQGLQFLFEYFSETQRNKGNFPGRFSGRQFSNSRSEMNVSTLELGDSALYLCASSLKREETQYFGPGTRLLVL.

The J gene is TRBJ2-3, the V gene TRBV7-8; D call uncertain. The CDR3 runs 11 residues. CDR1 and CDR2 from the germline V gene are SGHVS and FQNEAQ. Trimming removed 3 bases at V and 6 bases at J, with 4 bases between. The CDR3 DNA sequence: TGTGCCAGCAGCTTCGTGGATACGCAGTATTTT. Protein: CASSFVDTQYF.

V and J are TRBV7-2 and TRBJ1-5; the D gene is possibly TRBD1 (5 bases). The length of the CDR3 is 17 residues. The germline V and J ends were trimmed by 5 bases and 5 bases, with 22 bases remaining between them. The germline gives CDR1 SGHTA, CDR2 FQGNSA. For the CDR3, the DNA is TGTGCCAGCAGCCCCGGGGCGGTTCCGACTTTTTATCAGCCCCAGCATTTT. It codes for CASSPGAVPTFYQPQHF.

The chain combines TRBV7-2 with TRBJ1-1; D is uncertain. Trimming took 3 bases from V and 5 from J, leaving 7 bases between them. The CDR3 runs to 12 residues. Germline values: CDR1 SGHTA, CDR2 FQGNSA. CDR3 sequence (DNA): TGTGCCAGCAGCTTCACTGGTACTGAAGCTTTCTTT. Residues: CASSFTGTEAFF.

This clone was recorded a few times. The chain links TRBV5-6 to TRBJ1-4; D possibly corresponds to TRBD1 (5 bases). CDR1 and CDR2 from the germline V gene are SGHDT and YYEEEE. The ends were cut back, 6 bases at V and 8 bases at J, with 20 bases in the middle. The CDR3 has 15 residues. CDR3: CASNLDSDRGEKLFF. Here the CDR3 DNA reads TGTGCCAGCAACCTAGACAGCGATAGAGGGGAAAAACTGTTTTTT.

The rearrangement links TRBV7-2 to TRBJ1-3; D is ambiguous. The CDR3 is 15 amino acids. Trimming took off 2 bases at V and 2 bases at J, with 10 bases between the two ends. The germline gives CDR1 SGHTA, CDR2 FQGNSA. This CDR3 reads CASSLRVGTGNTIYF. The CDR3 bases are TGTGCCAGCAGCTTAAGAGTGGGAACTGGAAACACCATATATTTT. The full variable domain, with the rest looked up from reference TRBV7-2 and TRBJ1-3, is GAGVSQSPSNKVTEKGKDVELRCDPISGHTALYWYRQSLGQGLEFLIYFQGNSAPDKSGLPSDRFSAERTGGSVSTLTIQRTQQEDSAVYLCASSLRVGTGNTIYFGEGSWLTVV.

The chain joins TRBV7-9 to TRBJ2-5, with TRBD2 as a possible D gene (6 bases). This CDR3 contains 13 residues. V was cut by 5 bases and J by 4 bases, with 11 bases left in between. Germline V lookup: CDR1 SEHNR, CDR2 FQNEAQ (reference sequence). CDR3 residues: CASSRDFVETQYF. The CDR3 DNA is TGTGCCAGCAGCAGGGACTTCGTAGAGACCCAGTACTTC.

J is TRBJ2-7 and V is TRBV6-5; 7 bases are shared with TRBD1. This CDR3 contains 13 residues. CDR1 and CDR2 (germline): MNHEY, SVGAGI. The ends lost 8 bases at V and 2 bases at J; junction bases unmatched: 6. CDR3 DNA sequence: TGTGCCAGCTCGGACAGGCCAGCCTACGAGCAGTACTTC. Translation: CASSDRPAYEQYF.

The chain couples TRBV4-1 to TRBJ2-5; 7 nucleotides agree with TRBD1. After removal of 3 bases from V and 2 bases from J, the junction contained 15 bases not matched to a gene. From germline, CDR1 is MGHRA and CDR2 YSYEKL. This CDR3 contains 18 residues. CDR3 sequence reads: CASSQISSGGSGQETQYF. The DNA of the CDR3 is TGCGCCAGCAGCCAGATTTCCTCAGGGGGATCAGGGCAAGAGACCCAGTACTTC.

The chain couples TRBV5-1 to TRBJ2-7; no definite D call. The germline V gene has CDR1 SGHRS and CDR2 YFSETQ. The CDR3 spans 14 residues. V lost 0 bases to trimming and J lost 1 base, with 8 bases between them. The CDR3 protein is CASSLATSSYEQYF. The CDR3 nucleotides are TGCGCCAGCAGCTTGGCTACCAGTTCCTACGAGCAGTACTTC.

V is TRBV27 and J is TRBJ2-3; 11 nucleotides match TRBD2. The V and J ends lost 5 bases and 1 base, in that order; junction bases with no gene match: 11. The CDR3 spans 18 residues. CDR1 is MNHEY, CDR2 SMNVEV, per germline (reference sequence). CDR3 protein: CASSLIPGLAGGTDTQYF. CDR3 in DNA: TGTGCCAGCAGTCTAATCCCCGGACTAGCGGGTGGCACAGATACGCAGTATTTT.

V and J are TRBV6-7 and TRBJ2-1; 10 bases are shared with TRBD2. TRBV6-7 is an ORF, with its function uncertain. The CDR3 runs to 19 residues. V was clipped by 2 bases and J by 0 bases; unmatched bases: 10. Here the CDR3 reads CASSYQTLAGVFSYNEQFF. CDR3 DNA sequence: TGTGCCAGCAGTTACCAAACTCTAGCGGGGGTCTTCTCCTACAATGAGCAGTTCTTC.

The chain has TRBV7-3 and TRBJ1-4; 7 nucleotides agree with TRBD1. The J segment lost 7 bases and the V segment lost 4 bases, leaving 15 bases of the junction unmatched. Per germline, CDR1 SGHTA and CDR2 FQGTGA. The CDR3 is 17 residues long. CDR3 sequence reads: CASSSPAQGGAGEKLFF. Here the CDR3 DNA reads TGTGCCAGCAGCTCGCCGGCCCAGGGGGGCGCAGGTGAAAAACTGTTTTTT. Full variable domain (rest looked up from reference TRBV7-3 and TRBJ1-4): GAGVSQTPSNKVTEKGKYVELRCDPISGHTALYWYRQSLGQGPEFLIYFQGTGAADDSGLPNDRFFAVRPEGSVSTLKIQRTERGDSAVYLCASSSPAQGGAGEKLFFGSGTQLSVL.

This clone was seen a handful of times. The rearrangement links TRBV30 to TRBJ1-6, with TRBD1 identical over 7 bases. The CDR3 totals 14 residues. J gave up 7 bases and V 2 bases, and 5 bases lay outside the gene matches. Germline V gene sequence: CDR1 GTSNPN, CDR2 SVGIG (reference sequence). CDR3 coding DNA: TGTGCCTGGAGTAACAGGGGCGGAAATTCACCCCTCCACTTT. As protein: CAWSNRGGNSPLHF.

The CDR3 nucleotides are TGTGCCAGCAGGGGAACTAGCGGGGTAAACAATGAGCAGTTCTTC. Translating it yields CASRGTSGVNNEQFF. V usage is TRBV2 and J usage is TRBJ2-1; 10 bases agree with TRBD2. With V trimmed by 6 bases and J by 5 bases, 7 bases remained unmatched. The CDR3 runs 15 residues. Per the germline V gene, CDR1 is SNHLY and CDR2 is FYNNEI.